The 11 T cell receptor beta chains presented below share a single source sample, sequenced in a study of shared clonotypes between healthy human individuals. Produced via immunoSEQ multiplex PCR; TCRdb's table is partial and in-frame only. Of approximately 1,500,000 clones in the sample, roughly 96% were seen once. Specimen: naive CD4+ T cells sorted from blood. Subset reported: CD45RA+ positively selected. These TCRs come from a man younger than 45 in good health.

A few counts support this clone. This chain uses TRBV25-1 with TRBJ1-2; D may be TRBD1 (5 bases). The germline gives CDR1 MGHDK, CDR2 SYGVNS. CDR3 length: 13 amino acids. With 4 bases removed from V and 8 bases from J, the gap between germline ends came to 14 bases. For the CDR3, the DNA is TGTGCCAGCAGTGTTTGGGGGATCGAGGGCTACACCTTC. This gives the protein CASSVWGIEGYTF.

The DNA for the CDR3 is TGTGCCAGCAGTTTCGTAGAATCCTACAATGAGCAGTTCTTC. Translating it yields CASSFVESYNEQFF. This chain links TRBV28 with TRBJ2-1; D is uncertain. The length of the CDR3 is 14 residues. Trimming left V 3 bases short and J 1 base short, with 7 bases between. The V gene's germline CDR1 is MDHEN and CDR2 SYDVKM.

CDR3 bases: TGCGCCAGCAGCTTACTATCGGGAGGGTACAATGAGCAGTTCTTC. The encoded protein is CASSLLSGGYNEQFF. The chain carries TRBV5-1 and TRBJ2-1; 8 bases match TRBD2. This CDR3 region has 15 residues. With V trimmed by 2 bases and J by 4 bases, 5 bases remained unmatched. From germline, CDR1 is SGHRS and CDR2 YFSETQ.

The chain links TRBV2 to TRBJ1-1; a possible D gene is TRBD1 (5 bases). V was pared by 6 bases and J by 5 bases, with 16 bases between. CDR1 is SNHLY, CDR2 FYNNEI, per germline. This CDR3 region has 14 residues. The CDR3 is CASRSQVGRTEAFF. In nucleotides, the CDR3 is TGTGCCAGCAGATCACAGGTAGGGAGGACTGAAGCTTTCTTT.

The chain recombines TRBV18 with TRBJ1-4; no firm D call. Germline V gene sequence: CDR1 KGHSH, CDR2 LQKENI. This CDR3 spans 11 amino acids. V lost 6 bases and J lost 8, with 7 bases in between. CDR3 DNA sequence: TGTGCCAGCTCCCCCAGCGAAAAACTGTTTTTT. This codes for CASSPSEKLFF.

The chain's CDR3 is CASSPAPNQPQHF. In nucleotides, the CDR3 is TGTGCCAGCAGCCCGGCGCCGAATCAGCCCCAGCATTTT. The chain combines TRBV11-2 with TRBJ1-5; D remains ambiguous. There are 13 residues in the CDR3. V lost 5 bases and J 4 bases, leaving 9 bases between the germline ends. Germline CDR1 and CDR2: SGHAT and FQNNGV.

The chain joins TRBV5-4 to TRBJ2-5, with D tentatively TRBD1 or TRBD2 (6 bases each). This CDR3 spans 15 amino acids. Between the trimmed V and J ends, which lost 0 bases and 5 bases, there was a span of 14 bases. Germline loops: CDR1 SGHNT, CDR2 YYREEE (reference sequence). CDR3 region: CASSLVPGAGETQYF. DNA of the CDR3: TGTGCCAGCAGCTTGGTACCAGGGGCGGGGGAGACCCAGTACTTC.

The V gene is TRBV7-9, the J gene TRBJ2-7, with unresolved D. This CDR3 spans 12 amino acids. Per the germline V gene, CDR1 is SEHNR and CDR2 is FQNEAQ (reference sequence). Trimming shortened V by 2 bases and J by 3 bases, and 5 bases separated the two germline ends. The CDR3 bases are TGTGCCAGCAGCTTATCGTTCTACGAGCAGTACTTC. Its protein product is CASSLSFYEQYF.

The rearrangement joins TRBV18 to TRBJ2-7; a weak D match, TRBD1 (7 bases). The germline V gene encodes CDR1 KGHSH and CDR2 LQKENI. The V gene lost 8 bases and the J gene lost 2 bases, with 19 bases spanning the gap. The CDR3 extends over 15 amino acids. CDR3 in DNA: TGTGCCAGCGGACTTGGGGGGACAGACACCTACGAGCAGTACTTC. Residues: CASGLGGTDTYEQYF.

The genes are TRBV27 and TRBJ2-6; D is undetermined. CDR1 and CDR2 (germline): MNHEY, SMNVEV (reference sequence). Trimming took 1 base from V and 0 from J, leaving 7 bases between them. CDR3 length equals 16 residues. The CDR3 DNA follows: TGTGCCAGCAGTTTATTACATGGCTCTGGGGCCAACGTCCTGACTTTC. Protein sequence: CASSLLHGSGANVLTF. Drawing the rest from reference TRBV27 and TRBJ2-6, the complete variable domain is EAQVTQNPRYLITVTGKKLTVTCSQNMNHEYMSWYRQDPGLGLRQIYYSMNVEVTDKGDVPEGYKVSRKEKRNFPLILESPSPNQTSLYFCASSLLHGSGANVLTFGAGSRLTVL.

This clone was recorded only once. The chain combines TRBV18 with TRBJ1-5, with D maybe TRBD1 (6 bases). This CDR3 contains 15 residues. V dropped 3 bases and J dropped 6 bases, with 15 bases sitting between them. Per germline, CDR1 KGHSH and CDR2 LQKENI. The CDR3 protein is CASSPETGSGQPQHF. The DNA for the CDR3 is TGTGCCAGCTCACCCGAAACAGGGTCCGGTCAGCCCCAGCATTTT. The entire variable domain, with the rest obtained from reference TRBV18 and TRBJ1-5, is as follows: NAGVMQNPRHLVRRRGQEARLRCSPMKGHSHVYWYRQLPEEGLKFMVYLQKENIIDESGMPKERFSAEFPKEGPSILRIQQVVRGDSAAYFCASSPETGSGQPQHFGDGTRLSIL.